This entry lists 25 T cell receptor beta chains sequenced from one sample in a study of T cell changes during pregnancy in multiple sclerosis. Produced via immunoSEQ multiplex PCR; TCRdb's table is partial and in-frame only. The profile shows approximately 60,000 clones, roughly nine tenths of them singletons. The input for sequencing was CD4+ T cells from peripheral blood mononuclear cells, taken in the second trimester of pregnancy. The receptors shown here come from a female donor with multiple sclerosis, enrolled in a pregnancy study.

V usage is TRBV30 and J usage is TRBJ2-5, with 11 nucleotides matching TRBD2. The CDR3 contains 16 residues. The V gene's germline CDR1 is GTSNPN and CDR2 SVGIG (reference sequence). V lost 4 bases to trimming and J lost 8 bases; unmatched junction nucleotides: 15. The CDR3 is CAWTTQGLAGGRTQYF. The CDR3 DNA reads TGTGCCTGGACCACCCAGGGTCTAGCGGGAGGTCGTACCCAGTACTTC.

The CDR3 loop is CASSYSKPGGQQFF. The DNA for the CDR3 is TGTGCCAGCAGTTACTCGAAACCTGGGGGCCAGCAGTTCTTC. The chain combines TRBV6-5 with TRBJ2-1, with D perhaps matching TRBD1 (6 bases). The germline CDR1 and CDR2 sequences are MNHEY and SVGAGI. V lost 0 bases and J 11 bases, leaving 14 bases between the germline ends. This CDR3 is 14 amino acids long.

The rearrangement links TRBV25-1 to TRBJ2-2, with 7 positions matching TRBD1. The V gene's germline CDR1 is MGHDK and CDR2 SYGVNS. Losses at the gene ends were 8 bases for V and 4 bases for J; bases not matched to a gene: 1. The CDR3 is 12 residues long. CDR3 nucleotide sequence: TGTGCCAGCGACAGGGCCACCGGGGAGCTGTTTTTT. Translating gives CASDRATGELFF.

The chain combines TRBV19 with TRBJ2-1, with a weak D call TRBD2 (5 bases). Trimming left V 4 bases short and J 0 bases short, with 16 bases between. The germline V gene has CDR1 LNHDA and CDR2 SQIVND (reference sequence). This CDR3 contains 17 residues. CDR3 DNA: TGTGCCAGTAGTAGCCTGTCGGGAACAAGCTCCTACAATGAGCAGTTCTTC. Residues: CASSSLSGTSSYNEQFF.

The chain is built from TRBV5-4 and TRBJ2-3; 10 nucleotides align to TRBD2. The CDR3 loop spans 13 amino acids. Germline V CDR1 and CDR2: SGHNT, YYREEE (reference sequence). The chain's CDR3 is CASGRAVTDTQYF. CDR3 nucleotide sequence: TGTGCGAGCGGGAGGGCCGTCACAGATACGCAGTATTTT.

The sample holds one count of this clone. CDR3 nucleotides: TGCGCCAGCAGCCAACCCTCGAGGGGGGGGAACACTGAAGCTTTCTTT. It translates to CASSQPSRGGNTEAFF. V usage is TRBV4-1 and J usage is TRBJ1-1; a possible D gene is TRBD1 (6 bases). The germline CDR1 and CDR2 sequences are MGHRA and YSYEKL. The CDR3 is made up of 16 amino acids. The V gene lost 2 bases and the J gene lost 1 base, with 14 bases spanning the gap.

This clone was picked up one time. The V and J genes are TRBV2 and TRBJ2-5; 11 bases line up with TRBD2. The CDR3 contains 14 residues. Germline CDR1 SNHLY, CDR2 FYNNEI. V lost 6 bases, J lost 2 bases, and 2 bases stayed unmatched. The CDR3 DNA reads TGTGCCAGCAGAGCTAGCGGGGGGCAAGAGACCCAGTACTTC. Its translation: CASRASGGQETQYF.

The rearrangement uses TRBV7-9 and TRBJ1-5; D possibly corresponds to TRBD1 (5 bases). Germline CDR1 SEHNR, CDR2 FQNEAQ (reference sequence). This CDR3 spans 13 amino acids. V was pared by 6 bases and J by 6 bases, with 12 bases between. CDR3 residues: CASSSQGGQPQHF. CDR3 DNA: TGTGCCAGCAGTTCCCAGGGCGGTCAGCCCCAGCATTTT.

V gene TRBV10-3 combines with J gene TRBJ1-2, with D unresolved. Trimming took off 3 bases at V and 4 bases at J, with 12 bases between the two ends. Germline CDR1 and CDR2: ENHRY and SYGVKD. The CDR3 is made up of 14 amino acids. The CDR3 region is CAISDGRGAYGYTF. For the CDR3, the DNA is TGTGCCATCAGTGACGGCAGAGGAGCCTATGGCTACACCTTC.

The chain couples TRBV5-4 to TRBJ1-4, with no clear D. The CDR3 spans 14 residues. Trimming left V 7 bases short and J 8 bases short, with 18 bases between. CDR1 is SGHNT and CDR2 is YYREEE in the germline V gene (reference sequence). The CDR3 sequence is CASSPDLGGEKLFF. CDR3 nucleotide sequence: TGTGCCAGCTCACCCGATCTCGGCGGGGAAAAACTGTTTTTT.

The chain recombines TRBV6-6 with TRBJ1-5, with TRBD1 as a possible D gene (6 bases). The CDR3 totals 15 residues. V lost 6 bases, J lost 1 base, and 13 bases lay in between. The V gene's germline CDR1 is MNHNY and CDR2 SVGAGI (reference sequence). In DNA, the CDR3 is TGTGCCAGCAGCGGACACAGGGCGAGCAATCAGCCCCAGCATTTT. This gives the protein CASSGHRASNQPQHF.

The chain combines TRBV18 with TRBJ2-3; tentative D call: TRBD2 (6 bases). Per germline, CDR1 KGHSH and CDR2 LQKENI. V was cut by 2 bases and J by 0 bases, with 15 bases left in between. The length of the CDR3 is 17 residues. For the CDR3, the DNA is TGTGCCAGCTCACCAAATGCTGGGAGGCTTAGCACAGATACGCAGTATTTT. This sequence encodes CASSPNAGRLSTDTQYF.

This sequence joins TRBV18 and TRBJ2-5, with D possibly matching TRBD1 (6 bases). The V gene lost 3 bases and the J gene lost 3 bases, with 8 bases spanning the gap. Germline V gene data show CDR1 as KGHSH and CDR2 as LQKENI. The CDR3 spans 13 residues. The DNA of the CDR3 is TGTGCCAGCTCACCCGGACAGAAAGAGACCCAGTACTTC. Protein sequence: CASSPGQKETQYF. Based on the CDR3 plus reference TRBV18 and TRBJ2-5, the full variable domain is NAGVMQNPRHLVRRRGQEARLRCSPMKGHSHVYWYRQLPEEGLKFMVYLQKENIIDESGMPKERFSAEFPKEGPSILRIQQVVRGDSAAYFCASSPGQKETQYFGPGTRLLVL.

The chain couples TRBV6-1 to TRBJ1-2, with a possible D match to TRBD1 (5 bases). Germline V lookup: CDR1 MNHNS, CDR2 SASEGT. CDR3 length: 13 amino acids. Deletions cut 5 bases from V and 4 bases from J, with 11 bases between. In nucleotides, the CDR3 is TGTGCCAGCAGTCCGAGAGACAGCTATGGCTACACCTTC. The encoded protein is CASSPRDSYGYTF.

The V call is TRBV10-2, the J call TRBJ2-3, with 7 nucleotides matching TRBD2. Trimming cost V 0 bases and J 4 bases; bases outside gene matches: 4. Per germline, CDR1 WSHSY and CDR2 SAAADI. The CDR3 length is 15 residues. The CDR3 here is CASSESGLLSDTQYF. The CDR3 coding sequence is TGCGCCAGCAGTGAGTCGGGACTATTATCAGATACGCAGTATTTT.

This CDR3 reads CASSQGQGKAPYQETQYF. The CDR3 nucleotides are TGTGCCAGCAGTCAGGGACAGGGGAAAGCTCCGTACCAAGAGACCCAGTACTTC. This sequence joins TRBV28 and TRBJ2-5, with TRBD1 matching 10 bases. The CDR3 has 18 amino acids. The V gene end was trimmed by 5 bases and the J gene end by 0 bases; junction bases not matched to a gene: 12. Germline values: CDR1 MDHEN, CDR2 SYDVKM. Combining the CDR3 with reference TRBV28 and TRBJ2-5 gives the whole variable domain DVKVTQSSRYLVKRTGEKVFLECVQDMDHENMFWYRQDPGLGLRLIYFSYDVKMKEKGDIPEGYSVSREKKERFSLILESASTNQTSMYLCASSQGQGKAPYQETQYFGPGTRLLVL.

A word on this clone: Sequence at one end of the junction differs from germline and may be a read error. In DNA form, the CDR3 reads TGCAGTGCTCCCGGGTCGGTTTTC. Its translation: CSAPGSVF. The V gene is TRBV20-1, the J gene TRBJ1-2, with D hard to call. Germline V gives CDR1 DFQATT, CDR2 SNEGSKA (reference sequence). The CDR3 covers 8 residues.

V is TRBV7-2 and J is TRBJ1-5; D is unresolved. The CDR3 extends over 16 amino acids. CDR1 and CDR2 (germline): SGHTA, FQGNSA. V was trimmed by 1 base and J by 2 bases, leaving 12 bases between them. This CDR3 is CASSLDAGPGNQPQHF. CDR3 bases: TGTGCCAGCAGCTTAGACGCTGGGCCTGGCAATCAGCCCCAGCATTTT.

The J gene is TRBJ1-4, the V gene TRBV6-5, with D unresolved. Germline assignment: CDR1 MNHEY and CDR2 SVGAGI. The CDR3 totals 15 residues. The ends were cut back, 8 bases at V and 0 bases at J, with 13 bases in the middle. In DNA, the CDR3 is TGTGCCAGCGCGGTCGGTTTTTCAACTAATGAAAAACTGTTTTTT. It specifies CASAVGFSTNEKLFF.

J is TRBJ1-5 and V is TRBV11-1; a weak D match, TRBD1 (6 bases). Germline assignment: CDR1 SGHAT and CDR2 FQDESV (reference sequence). The CDR3 is 14 amino acids. V lost 3 bases and J 1 base, leaving 7 bases between the germline ends. The CDR3 sequence: CASSFDRSNQPQHF. The CDR3 DNA sequence: TGTGCCAGCAGCTTTGACAGGAGCAATCAGCCCCAGCATTTT.

The J gene is TRBJ1-4, the V gene TRBV5-1; possible D gene TRBD1, 6 bases. The CDR3 has 15 amino acids. Germline loops: CDR1 SGHRS, CDR2 YFSETQ. Trimming pared 0 bases from V and 8 bases from J, leaving 14 bases between. The CDR3 reads CASSLAGGHGEKLFF. CDR3 nucleotide sequence: TGCGCCAGCAGCTTGGCCGGGGGGCATGGAGAAAAACTGTTTTTT.

For this clone: The same CDR3 can be traced to other DNA sequences in this sample. This rearrangement joins TRBV28 to TRBJ1-4; the D gene is possibly TRBD1 (6 bases). V was cut by 2 bases and J by 0 bases, with 7 bases left in between. The V gene's germline CDR1 is MDHEN and CDR2 SYDVKM. This CDR3 spans 15 amino acids. The CDR3 region has the DNA TGTGCCAGCAGTTTAGGGGGCGCAACTAATGAAAAACTGTTTTTT. Residues: CASSLGGATNEKLFF.

V and J are TRBV11-1 and TRBJ2-1; tentatively, D is TRBD2 (6 bases). The germline V and J ends were trimmed by 0 bases and 0 bases, with 9 bases remaining between them. Germline lookup yields CDR1 SGHAT and CDR2 FQDESV (reference sequence). The length of the CDR3 is 16 residues. The CDR3 is CASSLAGGNSYNEQFF. CDR3 bases: TGTGCCAGCAGCTTAGCCGGAGGGAACTCCTACAATGAGCAGTTCTTC.

The rearrangement joins TRBV2 to TRBJ1-2; 8 nucleotides agree with TRBD1. V shed 3 bases, J shed 4 bases, and the junction held 7 bases outside the gene matches. The germline V gene has CDR1 SNHLY and CDR2 FYNNEI. The CDR3 loop spans 15 amino acids. DNA of the CDR3: TGTGCCAGCAGTGAGGACAGGGTAGGAGGCTATGGCTACACCTTC. Protein sequence: CASSEDRVGGYGYTF.

The chain couples TRBV28 to TRBJ1-5, with 10 bases identical to TRBD1. Trimming at V came to 5 bases and at J to 5 bases, leaving 9 bases not matched to a gene. CDR1 and CDR2 (germline): MDHEN, SYDVKM. This CDR3 comprises 16 residues. In DNA form, the CDR3 reads TGTGCCAGCAGTACCTCAAGACAGGGGGCGCATCAGCCCCAGCATTTT. The encoded protein is CASSTSRQGAHQPQHF.